A selection of T cell receptor beta chains follows, all from one sample in a study of blood T cell repertoires in COVID-19. TCRdb keeps only in-frame clones here, not all; method: immunoSEQ multiplex PCR. Found here are about 190,000 clones, about 72% of them singletons; the top ten hold around a sixth. Sequencing was performed on PBMCs or T cells enriched from blood (not recorded which). The receptors were gathered from a woman in her forties or fifties who had recovered from COVID-19. The CDR3 runs from the conserved cysteine through the conserved F or W. The D gene is left open where the match is weak. The size entry is marked missing in some rows and otherwise reads once, few, many or a size class.

v_gene: TRBV19; d_gene: TRBD1; abundance: .; j_gene: TRBJ1-3; CDR3aa: CASMRQGAGNTIYF; CDR3nt: TGTGCCAGTATGAGACAGGGGGCTGGAAACACCATATATTTT
v_gene: TRBV3-1/TRBV3-2; d_gene: .; abundance: .; j_gene: TRBJ2-6; CDR3aa: CASSPPGYSGANVLTF; CDR3nt: TGTGCCAGCAGCCCACCGGGTTACTCTGGGGCCAACGTCCTGACTTTC
v_gene: TRBV24-1; d_gene: TRBD2; abundance: .; j_gene: TRBJ2-1; CDR3aa: CATSDFALAGSYNEQFF; CDR3nt: TGTGCCACCAGTGATTTTGCGCTAGCGGGGTCCTACAATGAGCAGTTCTTC
v_gene: TRBV11-2; d_gene: .; abundance: .; j_gene: TRBJ1-2; CDR3aa: CASSSPRQTTYGYTF; CDR3nt: TGTGCCAGCAGCTCCCCCCGACAGACCACCTATGGCTACACCTTC
v_gene: TRBV10-3; d_gene: .; abundance: .; j_gene: TRBJ2-7; CDR3aa: CAIGARGSYEQYF; CDR3nt: TGTGCCATCGGGGCTCGGGGGTCCTACGAGCAGTACTTC
v_gene: TRBV5-3; d_gene: .; abundance: .; j_gene: TRBJ2-2; CDR3aa: CARSHSSVVWGRYTGELFF; CDR3nt: TGTGCCAGAAGCCACTCCTCCGTCGTCTGGGGGCGATACACCGGGGAGCTGTTTTTT
v_gene: TRBV14; d_gene: TRBD2; abundance: .; j_gene: TRBJ2-7; CDR3aa: CASSHSGSLAYEQYF; CDR3nt: TGTGCCAGCAGCCACAGCGGGAGCCTTGCTTACGAGCAGTACTTC
v_gene: TRBV9; d_gene: TRBD1; abundance: .; j_gene: TRBJ1-1; CDR3aa: CASSPRKGASEAFF; CDR3nt: TGTGCCAGCAGCCCCCGGAAGGGGGCCTCTGAAGCTTTCTTT
v_gene: TRBV7-2; d_gene: .; abundance: .; j_gene: TRBJ1-2; CDR3aa: CASSLTARSRDGYTF; CDR3nt: TGTGCCAGCAGCTTGACGGCCAGAAGCAGGGATGGCTACACCTTC
v_gene: TRBV28; d_gene: TRBD2; abundance: .; j_gene: TRBJ2-1; CDR3aa: CASVSGGSYNEQFF; CDR3nt: TGTGCCAGCGTTAGCGGGGGGTCCTACAATGAGCAGTTCTTC
v_gene: TRBV30; d_gene: .; abundance: .; j_gene: TRBJ2-7; CDR3aa: CAWSSGYEQYF; CDR3nt: TGTGCCTGGAGTAGCGGCTACGAGCAGTACTTC
v_gene: TRBV10-3; d_gene: .; abundance: .; j_gene: TRBJ1-4; CDR3aa: CAIRGDVDNEKLFF; CDR3nt: TGTGCCATCAGAGGAGACGTAGATAATGAAAAACTGTTTTTT
v_gene: TRBV11-1; d_gene: .; abundance: .; j_gene: TRBJ2-5; CDR3aa: CASSDPRDGETQYF; CDR3nt: TGTGCCAGCAGCGACCCCAGGGATGGAGAGACCCAGTACTTC
v_gene: TRBV18; d_gene: .; abundance: .; j_gene: TRBJ2-5; CDR3aa: CASSPPNNIRGNKETQYF; CDR3nt: TGTGCCAGCTCACCCCCCAATAATATTAGGGGGAATAAAGAGACCCAGTACTTC
v_gene: TRBV6-6; d_gene: .; abundance: .; j_gene: TRBJ2-7; CDR3aa: CASRGDITYEQYF; CDR3nt: TGTGCCAGCAGAGGCGACATAACCTACGAGCAGTACTTC
v_gene: TRBV27; d_gene: TRBD2; abundance: .; j_gene: TRBJ2-3; CDR3aa: CASSLALLAGGTDTQYF; CDR3nt: TGTGCCAGCAGTTTAGCCCTCCTAGCGGGGGGCACAGATACGCAGTATTTT
v_gene: TRBV7-8; d_gene: .; abundance: .; j_gene: TRBJ2-1; CDR3aa: CASSPTHPGKGNEQFF; CDR3nt: TGTGCCAGCAGCCCCACCCATCCCGGGAAGGGCAATGAGCAGTTCTTC
v_gene: TRBV10-3; d_gene: .; abundance: .; j_gene: TRBJ1-4; CDR3aa: CASAEGNEKLFF; CDR3nt: TGTGCGAGCGCAGAAGGAAATGAAAAACTGTTTTTT
v_gene: TRBV5-1; d_gene: .; abundance: .; j_gene: TRBJ2-2; CDR3aa: CASSLLAPPSTGELFF; CDR3nt: TGCGCCAGCAGCCTCCTAGCGCCCCCGTCCACCGGGGAGCTGTTTTTT
v_gene: TRBV4-1; d_gene: .; abundance: .; j_gene: TRBJ1-2; CDR3aa: CASSPTSAAAGNYGYTF; CDR3nt: TGCGCCAGCAGCCCCACCTCGGCGGCAGCGGGAAACTATGGCTACACCTTC
v_gene: TRBV5-6; d_gene: .; abundance: .; j_gene: TRBJ1-5; CDR3aa: CASSFGSAVAQHF; CDR3nt: TGTGCCAGCAGCTTCGGGTCCGCGGTAGCCCAGCATTTT
v_gene: TRBV23-1; d_gene: .; abundance: once; j_gene: TRBJ1-2; CDR3aa: CASSQTTPGVGAFRGYTF; CDR3nt: TGCGCCAGCAGTCAAACCACCCCGGGAGTAGGGGCTTTTAGGGGCTACACCTTC
v_gene: TRBV6-1; d_gene: TRBD2; abundance: few; j_gene: TRBJ2-7; CDR3aa: CASSEVTSGSISYEQYF; CDR3nt: TGTGCCAGCAGTGAAGTAACTAGCGGGAGTATCAGCTACGAGCAGTACTTC
v_gene: TRBV18; d_gene: .; abundance: .; j_gene: TRBJ1-5; CDR3aa: CASSGYRGQQPQHF; CDR3nt: TGTGCCAGCTCAGGATACCGTGGACAGCAGCCCCAGCATTTT
v_gene: TRBV28; d_gene: TRBD1; abundance: .; j_gene: TRBJ1-6; CDR3aa: CASSPLDRDHSPLHF; CDR3nt: TGTGCCAGCAGTCCCCTCGACAGGGACCATTCACCCCTCCACTTT
v_gene: TRBV30; d_gene: .; abundance: .; j_gene: TRBJ1-5; CDR3aa: CAWSQASRNQPQHF; CDR3nt: TGTGCCTGGAGTCAGGCGAGTCGAAATCAGCCCCAGCATTTT
v_gene: TRBV9; d_gene: TRBD2; abundance: .; j_gene: TRBJ2-1; CDR3aa: CASSVTTLAGGPREQFF; CDR3nt: TGTGCCAGCAGCGTAACGACTCTAGCGGGAGGCCCTAGGGAGCAGTTCTTC
v_gene: TRBV29-1; d_gene: .; abundance: .; j_gene: TRBJ1-1; CDR3aa: CSVGFGRMSTEAFF; CDR3nt: TGCAGCGTTGGTTTTGGCAGGATGTCCACTGAAGCTTTCTTT
v_gene: TRBV5-6; d_gene: TRBD1; abundance: .; j_gene: TRBJ1-2; CDR3aa: CASSLGDSYGYTF; CDR3nt: TGTGCCAGCAGCTTGGGGGACAGCTATGGCTACACCTTC
v_gene: TRBV28; d_gene: .; abundance: .; j_gene: TRBJ2-6; CDR3aa: CASSFGGTGANVLTF; CDR3nt: TGTGCCAGCAGTTTTGGGGGGACTGGGGCCAACGTCCTGACTTTC
v_gene: TRBV20-1; d_gene: .; abundance: .; j_gene: TRBJ2-3; CDR3aa: CSARDRDTQYF; CDR3nt: TGCAGTGCTAGAGATCGAGATACGCAGTATTTT
v_gene: TRBV7-9; d_gene: .; abundance: many; j_gene: TRBJ2-2; CDR3aa: CASSLSSNRELFF; CDR3nt: TGTGCCAGCAGCTTATCGTCCAACAGGGAGCTGTTTTTT
v_gene: TRBV15; d_gene: TRBD2; abundance: .; j_gene: TRBJ2-1; CDR3aa: CATSRDRRELKWDEQFF; CDR3nt: TGTGCCACCAGCAGAGATCGGCGGGAGCTGAAATGGGATGAGCAGTTCTTC
v_gene: TRBV6-4; d_gene: TRBD2; abundance: .; j_gene: TRBJ2-3; CDR3aa: CASSESGGPQDTQYF; CDR3nt: TGTGCCAGCAGTGAGTCGGGAGGGCCGCAAGATACGCAGTATTTT
v_gene: TRBV3-1/TRBV3-2; d_gene: TRBD1; abundance: .; j_gene: TRBJ1-5; CDR3aa: CASSPGQGHQPQHF; CDR3nt: TGTGCCAGCAGCCCTGGACAGGGACATCAGCCCCAGCATTTT
v_gene: TRBV6-5; d_gene: TRBD1; abundance: few; j_gene: TRBJ1-4; CDR3aa: CASSYSTGGNEKLFF; CDR3nt: TGTGCCAGCAGTTACTCTACAGGGGGTAATGAAAAACTGTTTTTT
v_gene: TRBV19; d_gene: .; abundance: .; j_gene: TRBJ1-2; CDR3aa: CASSKGGTVRGYTF; CDR3nt: TGTGCCAGTAGTAAAGGAGGGACTGTACGTGGCTACACCTTC
v_gene: TRBV2; d_gene: .; abundance: .; j_gene: TRBJ1-1; CDR3aa: CASTNTEAFF; CDR3nt: TGTGCCAGCACTAACACTGAAGCTTTCTTT
v_gene: TRBV27; d_gene: .; abundance: few; j_gene: TRBJ1-6; CDR3aa: CASSFLSGQNSPLHF; CDR3nt: TGTGCCAGCAGTTTCCTCTCCGGACAAAATTCACCCCTCCACTTT
v_gene: TRBV28; d_gene: .; abundance: once; j_gene: TRBJ1-1; CDR3aa: CASSWAQGTEAFF; CDR3nt: TGTGCCAGCAGTTGGGCCCAGGGCACTGAAGCTTTCTTT
v_gene: TRBV7-9; d_gene: .; abundance: .; j_gene: TRBJ2-3; CDR3aa: CASSSGRQLTSTDTQYF; CDR3nt: TGTGCCAGCAGCTCAGGTCGACAGCTTACTAGCACAGATACGCAGTATTTT